The source of this TCR beta chain is a study of blood T cell repertoires in COVID-19. Study context: Some COVID-19 samples were acute and others convalescent; all came from the United States, Italy and Spain.

Study processing details: For nucleated cells, counts were estimated from reference gene primer amplification. Produced via immunoSEQ multiplex PCR; TCRdb's table is partial and in-frame only. For V, J and clone size, that table is used; D and trimming come from the DNA. The sample gives 300,000 to 400,000 clones, 88% of which show up once; roughly 1.2% is in the top ten. The ends lost 7 bases at V and 4 bases at J; junction bases unmatched: 5. Germline values: CDR1 MDHEN, CDR2 SYDVKM. The CDR3 runs to 14 residues. Donors were grouped by their self-reported clinical history. Two negative PCRs, clearance, or symptom resolution had been documented for recovered Cohort 3 donors.

This clonotype originated in a woman aged 18-30 years who had recovered from COVID-19. The chain is built from TRBV28 and TRBJ1-3; 9 bases fit TRBD1. Sequences were obtained from PBMCs or T cells enriched from blood (not recorded which). CDR3 loop: CASTGTGRGNTIYF. The CDR3 coding sequence is TGTGCCAGCACCGGGACAGGGAGAGGAAACACCATATATTTT.